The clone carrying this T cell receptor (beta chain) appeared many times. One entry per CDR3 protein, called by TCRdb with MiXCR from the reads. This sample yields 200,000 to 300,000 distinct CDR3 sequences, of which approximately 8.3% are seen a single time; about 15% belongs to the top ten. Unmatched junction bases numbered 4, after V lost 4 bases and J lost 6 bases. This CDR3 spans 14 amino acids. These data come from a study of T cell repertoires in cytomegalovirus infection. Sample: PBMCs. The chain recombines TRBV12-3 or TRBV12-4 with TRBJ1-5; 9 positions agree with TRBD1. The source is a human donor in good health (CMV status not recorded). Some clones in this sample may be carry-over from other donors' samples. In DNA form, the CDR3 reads TGTGCCAGCAGTTCACTGGGACAGGGTCAGCCCCAGCATTTT. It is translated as CASSSLGQGQPQHF.